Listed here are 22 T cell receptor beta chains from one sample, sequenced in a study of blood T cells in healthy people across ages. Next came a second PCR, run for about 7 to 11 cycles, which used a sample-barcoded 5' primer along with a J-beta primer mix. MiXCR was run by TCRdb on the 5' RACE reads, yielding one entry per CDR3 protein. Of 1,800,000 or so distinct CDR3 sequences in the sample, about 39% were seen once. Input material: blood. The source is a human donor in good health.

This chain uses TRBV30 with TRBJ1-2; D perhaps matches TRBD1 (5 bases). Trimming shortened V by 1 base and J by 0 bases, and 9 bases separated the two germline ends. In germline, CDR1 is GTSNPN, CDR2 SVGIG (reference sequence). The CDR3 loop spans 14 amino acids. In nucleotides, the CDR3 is TGTGCCTGGAGTGAAGGGGCAACTAACTATGGCTACACCTTC. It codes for CAWSEGATNYGYTF.

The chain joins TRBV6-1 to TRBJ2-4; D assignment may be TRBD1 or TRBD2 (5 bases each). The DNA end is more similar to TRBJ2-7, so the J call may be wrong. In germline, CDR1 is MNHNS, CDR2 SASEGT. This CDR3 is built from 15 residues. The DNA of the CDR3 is TGTGCCAGCAGTGAGGTTTCGGGACCCTCCTACGAGCAGTACTTC. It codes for CASSEVSGPSYEQYF.

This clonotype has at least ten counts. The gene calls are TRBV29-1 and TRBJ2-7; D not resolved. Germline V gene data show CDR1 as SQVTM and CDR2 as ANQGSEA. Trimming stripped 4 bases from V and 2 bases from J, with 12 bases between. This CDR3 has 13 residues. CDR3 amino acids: CSVARTYTYEQYF. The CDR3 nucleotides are TGCAGCGTTGCCCGGACGTATACCTACGAGCAGTACTTC.

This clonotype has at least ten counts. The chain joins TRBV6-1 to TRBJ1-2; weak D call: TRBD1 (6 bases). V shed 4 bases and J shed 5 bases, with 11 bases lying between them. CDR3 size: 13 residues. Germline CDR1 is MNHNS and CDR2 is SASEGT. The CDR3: CASSAGQIYGYTF. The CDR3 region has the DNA TGTGCCAGCAGTGCAGGACAGATATATGGCTACACCTTC.

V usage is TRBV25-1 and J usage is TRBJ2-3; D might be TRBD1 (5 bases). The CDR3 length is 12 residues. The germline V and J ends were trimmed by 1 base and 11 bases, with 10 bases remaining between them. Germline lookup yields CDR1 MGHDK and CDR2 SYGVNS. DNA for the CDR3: TGTGCCAGCAGTGAATGGGGCTTAGGGCAGTATTTT. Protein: CASSEWGLGQYF.

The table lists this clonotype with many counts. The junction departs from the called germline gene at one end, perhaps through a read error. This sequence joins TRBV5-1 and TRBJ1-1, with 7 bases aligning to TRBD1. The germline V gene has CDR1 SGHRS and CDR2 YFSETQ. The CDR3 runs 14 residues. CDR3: CASSLGQSNTEAFF. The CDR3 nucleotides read TGTGCCAGCAGCCTGGGACAGTCCAACACTGAAGCTTTCTTT.

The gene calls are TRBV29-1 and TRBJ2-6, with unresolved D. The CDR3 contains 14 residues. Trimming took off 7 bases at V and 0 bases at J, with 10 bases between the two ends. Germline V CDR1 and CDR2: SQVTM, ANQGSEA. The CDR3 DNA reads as TGCAGCGCCATCGGGCTCTCTGGGGCCAACGTCCTGACTTTC. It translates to CSAIGLSGANVLTF.

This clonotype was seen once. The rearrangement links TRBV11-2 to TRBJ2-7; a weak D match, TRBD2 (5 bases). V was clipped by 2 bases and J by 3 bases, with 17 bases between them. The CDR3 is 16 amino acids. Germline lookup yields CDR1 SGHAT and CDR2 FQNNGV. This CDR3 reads CASSLIRGGINYEQYF. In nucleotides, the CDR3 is TGTGCCAGCAGCTTAATTAGAGGAGGCATAAACTACGAGCAGTACTTC.

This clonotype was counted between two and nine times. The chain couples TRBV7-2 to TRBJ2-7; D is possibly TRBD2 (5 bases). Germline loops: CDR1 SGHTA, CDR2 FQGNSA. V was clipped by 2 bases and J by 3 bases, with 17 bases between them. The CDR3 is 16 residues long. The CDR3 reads CASSLFVQRRNYEQYF. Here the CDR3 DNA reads TGTGCCAGCAGCTTATTTGTCCAGCGGCGAAACTACGAGCAGTACTTC.

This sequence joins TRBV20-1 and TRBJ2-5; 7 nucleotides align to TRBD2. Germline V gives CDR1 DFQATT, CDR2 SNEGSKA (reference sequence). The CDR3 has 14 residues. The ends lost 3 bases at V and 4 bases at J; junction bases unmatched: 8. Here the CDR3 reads CSARERLATETQYF. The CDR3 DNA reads TGCAGTGCTAGGGAACGACTAGCCACAGAGACCCAGTACTTC.

CDR3 DNA sequence: TGTGCCAGCAGCTGGGGGACAGCCGAGACCCAGTACTTC. It codes for CASSWGTAETQYF. The chain links TRBV7-2 to TRBJ2-5, with 7 bases aligning to TRBD1. V was pared by 4 bases and J by 5 bases, with 4 bases of the junction left unmatched. This CDR3 region has 13 residues. CDR1 SGHTA and CDR2 FQGNSA come from the germline V gene. The full variable domain, rest sourced from reference TRBV7-2 and TRBJ2-5, is GAGVSQSPSNKVTEKGKDVELRCDPISGHTALYWYRQSLGQGLEFLIYFQGNSAPDKSGLPSDRFSAERTGGSVSTLTIQRTQQEDSAVYLCASSWGTAETQYFGPGTRLLVL.

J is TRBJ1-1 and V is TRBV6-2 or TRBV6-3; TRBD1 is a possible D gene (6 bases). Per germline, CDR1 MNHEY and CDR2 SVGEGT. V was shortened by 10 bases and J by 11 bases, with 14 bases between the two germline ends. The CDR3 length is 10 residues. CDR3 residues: CATIGGSAFF. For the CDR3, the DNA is TGTGCCACCATCGGGGGCTCGGCTTTCTTT.

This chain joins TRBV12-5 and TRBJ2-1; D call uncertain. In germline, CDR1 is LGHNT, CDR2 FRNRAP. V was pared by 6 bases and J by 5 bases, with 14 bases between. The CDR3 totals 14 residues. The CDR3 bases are TGTGCTAGTGGGGGCCCCGACAACAACAATGAGCAGTTCTTC. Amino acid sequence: CASGGPDNNNEQFF. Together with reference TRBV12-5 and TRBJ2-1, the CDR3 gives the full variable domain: DARVTQTPRHKVTEMGQEVTMRCQPILGHNTVFWYRQTMMQGLELLAYFRNRAPLDDSGMPKDRFSAEMPDATLATLKIQPSEPRDSAVYFCASGGPDNNNEQFFGPGTRLTVL.

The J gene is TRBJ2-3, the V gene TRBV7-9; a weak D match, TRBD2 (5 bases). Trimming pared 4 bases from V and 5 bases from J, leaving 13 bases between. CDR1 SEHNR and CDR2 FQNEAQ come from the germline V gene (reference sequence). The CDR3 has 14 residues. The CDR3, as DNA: TGTGCCAGCAGCTACGAGGGTTATGGAGATACGCAGTATTTT. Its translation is CASSYEGYGDTQYF.

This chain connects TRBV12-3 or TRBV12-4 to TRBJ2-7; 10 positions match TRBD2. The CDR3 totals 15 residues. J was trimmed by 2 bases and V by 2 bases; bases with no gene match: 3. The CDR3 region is CASSLQLAGTYEQYF. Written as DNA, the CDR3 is TGTGCCAGCAGTTTACAACTAGCGGGGACCTACGAGCAGTACTTC.

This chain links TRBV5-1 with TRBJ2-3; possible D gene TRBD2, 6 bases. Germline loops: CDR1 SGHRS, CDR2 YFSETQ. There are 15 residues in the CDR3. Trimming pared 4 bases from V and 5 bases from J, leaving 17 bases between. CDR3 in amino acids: CASSKGLAVGDTQYF. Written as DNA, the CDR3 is TGCGCCAGCAGCAAGGGACTGGCGGTGGGAGATACGCAGTATTTT.

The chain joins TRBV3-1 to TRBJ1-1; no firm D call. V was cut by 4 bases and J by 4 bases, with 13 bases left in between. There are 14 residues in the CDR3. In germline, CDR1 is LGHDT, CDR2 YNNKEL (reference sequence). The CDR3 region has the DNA TGTGCCAGCAGCCCCCACGGGATTGTCACTGAAGCTTTCTTT. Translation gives CASSPHGIVTEAFF.

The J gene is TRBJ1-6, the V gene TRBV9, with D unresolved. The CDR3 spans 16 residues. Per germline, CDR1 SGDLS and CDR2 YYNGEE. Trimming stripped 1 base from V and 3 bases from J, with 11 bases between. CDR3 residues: CASSVKDVFYNSPLHF. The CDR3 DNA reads TGTGCCAGCAGCGTAAAGGACGTCTTCTATAATTCACCCCTCCACTTT.

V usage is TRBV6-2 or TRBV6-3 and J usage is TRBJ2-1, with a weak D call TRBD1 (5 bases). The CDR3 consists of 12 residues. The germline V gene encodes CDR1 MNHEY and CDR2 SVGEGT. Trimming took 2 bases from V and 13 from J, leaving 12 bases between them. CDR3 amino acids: CASSYPTQGQFF. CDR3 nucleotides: TGTGCCAGCAGTTACCCCACCCAGGGACAGTTCTTC.

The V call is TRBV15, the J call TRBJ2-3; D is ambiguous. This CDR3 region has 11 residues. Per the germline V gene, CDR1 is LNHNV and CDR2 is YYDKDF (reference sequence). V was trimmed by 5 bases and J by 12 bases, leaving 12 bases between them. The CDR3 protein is CATSDEVSQYF. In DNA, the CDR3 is TGTGCCACCAGCGATGAGGTGTCACAGTATTTT.

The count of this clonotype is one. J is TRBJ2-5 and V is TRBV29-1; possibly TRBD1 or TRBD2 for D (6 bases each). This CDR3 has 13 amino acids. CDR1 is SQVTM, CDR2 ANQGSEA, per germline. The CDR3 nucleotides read TGCGGCGCCATAGGGGGGACGAACTACGAGCGGTACTTC. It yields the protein CGAIGGTNYERYF.

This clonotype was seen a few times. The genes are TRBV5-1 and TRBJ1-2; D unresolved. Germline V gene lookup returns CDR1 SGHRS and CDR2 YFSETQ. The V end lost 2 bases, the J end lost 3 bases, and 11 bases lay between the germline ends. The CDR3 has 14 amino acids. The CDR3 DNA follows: TGCGCCAGCAGCTTATTTGGTGCGGACTATGGCTACACCTTC. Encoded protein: CASSLFGADYGYTF.